The following is a T cell receptor (beta chain) sequence with its context. The data were taken from a study of CD8+CD57+ T cells in acquired aplastic anemia. An expansion of CD8+CD57+ cells by flow cytometry had been shown in patients chosen for sequencing. Trimming took off 3 bases at V and 1 base at J, with 10 bases between the two ends. The CDR3 has 13 amino acids. Germline V CDR1 and CDR2: DFQATT, SNEGSKA (reference sequence). The template for TCR beta VDJ and CDR3 sequence profiling was genomic DNA. MiXCR, run by TCRdb on the reads, gives a single entry per CDR3 protein. Found here are 250,000 or so distinct CDR3 sequences, approximately 50% of them singletons; the top ten hold over 7.5%.

This sequence originates from a human donor with aplastic anemia. This sequence joins TRBV20-1 and TRBJ2-7; D is ambiguous. Sequencing was carried out using sorted CD4+, CD8+, or CD8+CD57+ T cells (not recorded which) from PBMCs. CDR3 DNA sequence: TGCAGTGCTAGGCAAGGGTATTCCTACGAGCAGTACTTC. It encodes CSARQGYSYEQYF.